Below are 8 T cell receptor beta chains sequenced from a single sample in a study of cytomegalovirus exposure and HLA in healthy donors. PCR amplification relied on 60 Vbeta primers (plus 13 Jbeta primers). TCRdb's table, derived via immunoSEQ multiplex PCR, lists solely in-frame clones and lacks some. The repertoire consists of about 82,000 clones, with roughly 72% occurring once and the leading ten covering 6.2%. Sequences were obtained from PBMCs. The source of these receptors is a woman between 45 and 60 years old in good health and CMV-seropositive.

The chain employs TRBV4-2 and TRBJ2-3; D is unresolved. Germline CDR1 LGHNA, CDR2 YNFKEQ. V lost 8 bases and J lost 1, with 10 bases in between. The CDR3 is 13 residues long. The CDR3 DNA sequence: TGTGCCAGCCTCCAGGCAGGCACAGATACGCAGTATTTT. This translates into CASLQAGTDTQYF.

The chain employs TRBV9 and TRBJ2-5; 7 nucleotides match TRBD2. CDR1 is SGDLS, CDR2 YYNGEE, per germline. Trimming cost V 0 bases and J 5 bases; bases outside gene matches: 10. This CDR3 is 16 amino acids long. CDR3 loop: CASSVGTGGSLETQYF. In nucleotides, the CDR3 is TGTGCCAGCAGCGTAGGGACCGGCGGGAGTCTGGAGACCCAGTACTTC.

J is TRBJ1-2 and V is TRBV2; 7 bases align to TRBD1. CDR1 and CDR2 from the germline V gene are SNHLY and FYNNEI. This CDR3 region has 14 residues. Unmatched junction bases numbered 11, after V lost 8 bases and J lost 5 bases. The CDR3 protein is CASLSSPGGYGYTF. The CDR3 bases are TGTGCCAGCCTCAGTAGTCCAGGGGGTTATGGCTACACCTTC.

J is TRBJ2-2 and V is TRBV29-1; D is unresolved. The germline V and J ends were trimmed by 0 bases and 4 bases, with 9 bases remaining between them. Germline values: CDR1 SQVTM, CDR2 ANQGSEA. This CDR3 is 14 amino acids long. The CDR3 region is CSVEDPPITGELFF. The DNA for the CDR3 is TGCAGCGTTGAAGACCCACCTATCACCGGGGAGCTGTTTTTT.

The V and J genes are TRBV2 and TRBJ2-3; perhaps TRBD2 as D (6 bases). In germline, CDR1 is SNHLY, CDR2 FYNNEI. Trimming pared 5 bases from V and 4 bases from J, leaving 19 bases between. The CDR3 is 16 amino acids. The CDR3 nucleotides are TGTGCCAGCAGTTCACTAGCCTCAGTTGCGTCAGATACGCAGTATTTT. Amino acids: CASSSLASVASDTQYF.

The chain recombines TRBV27 with TRBJ2-2; D not certain. V was shortened by 3 bases and J by 4 bases, with 9 bases between the two germline ends. CDR1 and CDR2 (germline): MNHEY, SMNVEV (reference sequence). There are 14 residues in the CDR3. CDR3 sequence (DNA): TGTGCCAGCAGTTTTGGGCTCCCCACCGGGGAGCTGTTTTTT. Translating it yields CASSFGLPTGELFF.

The J gene is TRBJ2-1, the V gene TRBV7-2; perhaps TRBD2 as D (6 bases). V dropped 5 bases and J dropped 3 bases, with 23 bases sitting between them. The CDR3 loop spans 18 amino acids. Germline V gene lookup returns CDR1 SGHTA and CDR2 FQGNSA. The CDR3 DNA reads as TGTGCCAGCAGCCGATCACCTTTAGGCGGGATGATCTACAATGAGCAGTTCTTC. Translation gives CASSRSPLGGMIYNEQFF.

The V gene is TRBV28, the J gene TRBJ1-4; D is unclear. Germline V gene data show CDR1 as MDHEN and CDR2 as SYDVKM. The CDR3 spans 14 residues. Trimming removed 2 bases from V and 0 bases from J, with 4 bases in between. The CDR3 DNA sequence: TGTGCCAGCAGTTTACCCGCAACTAATGAAAAACTGTTTTTT. It encodes CASSLPATNEKLFF.